This TCR beta chain is from a study of cytomegalovirus exposure and HLA in healthy donors. Concerning this clone: Its matching antigen is unknown.

The PCR ran on 60 Vbeta and 13 Jbeta primers. Per the study methods: Tens of millions of unique TCR beta chains, approximately 11 million of them shared, were counted by a later analysis. Only in-frame clones appear in the TCRdb table, and some are missing; sequencing was by immunoSEQ multiplex PCR. That table gives V, J and clone size, and the DNA gave D and trimming. Of tens of thousands of clones in the sample, around two thirds were seen once. Germline CDR1 reads SGHRS; CDR2 reads YFSETQ. The CDR3 sequence is 15 residues long. The V end lost 0 bases, the J end lost 4 bases, and 10 bases lay between the germline ends. Findings and caveats of the study: Some V segments, including TRBV6-2 and TRBV6-3, were excluded as indistinguishable. The availability of immune exposure information extended only to CMV serostatus. An ancestry cluster, one associated with Asian ancestry, reportedly showed fewer N-insertions than the roughly 670-donor mean in a later analysis.

Source material: PBMCs. The rearrangement links TRBV5-1 to TRBJ2-2; D possibly corresponds to TRBD2 (6 bases). The TCR comes from a man aged 30 to 39 in good health and CMV-seronegative. The CDR3 sequence: CASSLVRGSTGELFF. In DNA form, the CDR3 reads TGCGCCAGCAGCTTGGTTCGGGGGAGCACCGGGGAGCTGTTTTTT.